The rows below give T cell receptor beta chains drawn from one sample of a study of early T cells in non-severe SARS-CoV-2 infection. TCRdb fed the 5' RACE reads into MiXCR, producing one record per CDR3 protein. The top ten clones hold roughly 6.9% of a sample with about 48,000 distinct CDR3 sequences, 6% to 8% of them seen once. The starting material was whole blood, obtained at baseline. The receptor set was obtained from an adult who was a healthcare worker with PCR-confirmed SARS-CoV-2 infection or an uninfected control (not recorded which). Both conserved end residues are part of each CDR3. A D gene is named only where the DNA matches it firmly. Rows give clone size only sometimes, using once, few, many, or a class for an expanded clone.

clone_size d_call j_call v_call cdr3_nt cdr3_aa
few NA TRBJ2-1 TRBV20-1 TGCAGTGCTATTTTTATGAGTTCCTACAATGAGCAGTTCTTC CSAIFMSSYNEQFF
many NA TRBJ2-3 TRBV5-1 TGCGCCAGCAGCTCCCTTACCGGGACTCACGGGACAGATACGCAGTATTTT CASSSLTGTHGTDTQYF
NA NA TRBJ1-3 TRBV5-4 TGTGCCAGCAGCTTAGGTCCTGGAAACACCATATATTTT CASSLGPGNTIYF
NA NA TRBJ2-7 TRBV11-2 TGTGCCAGCAGCTTAGATACGCGGAGCCTTTTGGAGCAGTACTTC CASSLDTRSLLEQYF
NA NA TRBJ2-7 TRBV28 TGTGCCAGCAGCCGTAACTGCGAGCAGTACTTC CASSRNCEQYF
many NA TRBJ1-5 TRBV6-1 TGTGCCAGCAGGCCCAACACATTTGGTAGCAATCAGCCCCAGCATTTT CASRPNTFGSNQPQHF
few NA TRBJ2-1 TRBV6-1 TGTGCCAGCAGTGACGGACGGGGTGGTGAGCAGTTCTTC CASSDGRGGEQFF
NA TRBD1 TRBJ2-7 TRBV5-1 TGCGCCAGCAGCTTACCGACAGGGTCTTCCTACGAGCAGTACTTC CASSLPTGSSYEQYF
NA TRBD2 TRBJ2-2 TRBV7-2 TGTGCCAGCAGCTTACCCGGACTAGCGGGAGTCGGGGAGCTGTTTTTT CASSLPGLAGVGELFF
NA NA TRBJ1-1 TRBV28 TGTGCCAGCACCCACCGGGACAAGCGATTTGAAGCTTTCTTT CASTHRDKRFEAFF
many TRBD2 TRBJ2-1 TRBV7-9 TGTGCCAGCAGCCCTGGGACTAGCCACAATGAGCAGTTCTTC CASSPGTSHNEQFF
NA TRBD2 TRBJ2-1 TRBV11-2 TGTGCCAGCAGCTTAGATGGGACTAGCGGGAGGTTCGGTGAGCAGTTCTTC CASSLDGTSGRFGEQFF
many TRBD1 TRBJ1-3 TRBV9 TGTGCCAGCAGCGCCCACATGAGGGGACAGAACTCTGGAAACACCATATATTTT CASSAHMRGQNSGNTIYF
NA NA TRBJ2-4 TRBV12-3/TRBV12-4 NA CASSSSGRENIQYF
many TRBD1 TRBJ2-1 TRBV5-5 TGTGCCAGCAGCCCGCCCGGACAGGGCTCGAGGGAGCAGTTCTTC CASSPPGQGSREQFF
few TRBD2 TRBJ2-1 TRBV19 TGTGCCAGTAGTATAGGTCTAGCGGGCTACAATGAGCAGTTCTTC CASSIGLAGYNEQFF
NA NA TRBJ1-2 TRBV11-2 TGTGCCAGCAGCTTAGTTGACAGAGACTATGGCTACACCTTC CASSLVDRDYGYTF
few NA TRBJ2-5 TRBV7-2 TGTGCCAGCAGCTTAGATCCGCTTCAAGAGACCCAGTACTTC CASSLDPLQETQYF
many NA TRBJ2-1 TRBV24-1 TGTGCCACCAGTGATGTCAACAGGGTTCCCTACAATGAGCAGTTCTTC CATSDVNRVPYNEQFF
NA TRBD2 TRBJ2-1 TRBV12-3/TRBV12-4 TGTGCCAGCAGTGACCCCGGGACTAGCGGCTACAATGAGCAGTTCTTC CASSDPGTSGYNEQFF
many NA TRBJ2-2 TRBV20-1 TGCAGTGCTAGAGTTAGGATTGAGCGGACCGGGGAGCTGTTTTTT CSARVRIERTGELFF
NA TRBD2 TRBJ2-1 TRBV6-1 TGTGCCAGCAGTGGTTCTAGCGGGAGAAGCAATGAGCAGTTCTTC CASSGSSGRSNEQFF
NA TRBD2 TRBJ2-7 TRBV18 TGTGCCAGCTCACCCCGACGGGGGGGCCCCTACGAGCAGTACTTC CASSPRRGGPYEQYF
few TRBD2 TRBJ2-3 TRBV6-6 TGTGCCAGCAGCATGGGGCGGGAGGGCACAGATACGCAGTATTTT CASSMGREGTDTQYF
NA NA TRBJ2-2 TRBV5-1 TGCGCCAGCAGCTCCCTGGTGGCCGGGGAGCTGTTTTTT CASSSLVAGELFF
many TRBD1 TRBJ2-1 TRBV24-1 TGTGCCACCAGTGATCCCACAGGGGTCTCCTACAATGAGCAGTTCTTC CATSDPTGVSYNEQFF
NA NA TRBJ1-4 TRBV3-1 TGTGCCAGCAGCCAAAACGTCAATGAAAAACTGTTTTTT CASSQNVNEKLFF
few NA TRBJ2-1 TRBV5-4 TGTGCCAGCGGTGGCCCCGGACGGACTTACAATGAGCAGTTCTTC CASGGPGRTYNEQFF
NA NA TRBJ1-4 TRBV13 TGTGCCAGCAGCGGGACTCCTGAGGGGGAAAAACTGTTTTTT CASSGTPEGEKLFF
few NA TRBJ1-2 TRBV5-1 TGCGCCAGCAGACCCACCGGGGGCGGCTATGGCTACACCTTC CASRPTGGGYGYTF
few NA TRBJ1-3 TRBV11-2 TGTGCCAGCAGATCTGACAGTATCGGAAACACCATATATTTT CASRSDSIGNTIYF
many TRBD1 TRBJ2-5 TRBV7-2 TGTGCCAGCAGCCGGACAGGGCGTCAAGAGACCCAGTACTTC CASSRTGRQETQYF
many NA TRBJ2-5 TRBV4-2 TGTGCCAGCAGCCCCGGGGGCGGGAGAGGTGGAGAGACCCAGTACTTC CASSPGGGRGGETQYF
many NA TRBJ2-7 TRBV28 TGTGCCAGCAGTGAGGCTCCTACCTACGAGCAGTACTTC CASSEAPTYEQYF
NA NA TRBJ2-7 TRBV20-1 TGCAGTGCTGCCGAACTCAGCTCCTACGAGCAGTACTTC CSAAELSSYEQYF
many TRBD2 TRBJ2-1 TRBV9 TGTGCCAGCAGCCCTTGGACTAGTCTCAATGAGCAGTTCTTC CASSPWTSLNEQFF
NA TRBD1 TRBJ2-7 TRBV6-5 TGTGCCAGCAGTCCAGACAGGGACTACGAGCAGTACTTC CASSPDRDYEQYF
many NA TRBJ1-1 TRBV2 TGTGCCAGCAGTGAAGAAGGGTCTGGTAACACTGAAGCTTTCTTT CASSEEGSGNTEAFF
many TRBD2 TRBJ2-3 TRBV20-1 TGCAGTGCTAGGGGGACTAGCGGATTCACAGATACGCAGTATTTT CSARGTSGFTDTQYF
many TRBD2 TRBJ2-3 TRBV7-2 TGTGCCAGCAGCTTAGATGTACGGGGCGGGAGAACAGATACGCAGTATTTT CASSLDVRGGRTDTQYF
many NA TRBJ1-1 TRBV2 TGTGCCAGCAGTGGCGGGGGGCTTTTTGAAGCTTTCTTT CASSGGGLFEAFF
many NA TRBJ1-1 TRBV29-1 TGCAGCGTTGAGTCTCCAGCCACTGAAGCTTTCTTT CSVESPATEAFF
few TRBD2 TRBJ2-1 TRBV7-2 TGTGCCAGCAGCTTAGTAGCGGGAGGGAACAATGAGCAGTTCTTC CASSLVAGGNNEQFF
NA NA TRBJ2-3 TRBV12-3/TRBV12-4 TGTGCCAGCAGTTTCCCGGGACCGGCTATAGATACGCAGTATTTT CASSFPGPAIDTQYF
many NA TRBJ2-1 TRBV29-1 TGCAGCGTCGGACTCGGGGGGCAAAACAATGAGCAGTTCTTC CSVGLGGQNNEQFF
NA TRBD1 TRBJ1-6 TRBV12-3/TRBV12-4 TGTGCCAGCAGACTTGACAGGGACAATTCACCCCTCCACTTT CASRLDRDNSPLHF
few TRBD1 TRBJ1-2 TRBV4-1 TGCGCCAGCAGCCAAGTCGGCGGACAGGGGGCGAAAGGCTATGGCTACACCTTC CASSQVGGQGAKGYGYTF
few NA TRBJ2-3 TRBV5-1 TGCGCCAGCAGCTTGGACGGGCCTAGCACAGATACGCAGTATTTT CASSLDGPSTDTQYF
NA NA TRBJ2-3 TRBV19 TGTGCCACAGTACTTCAGGGGACCGCGGCAGGTGGGGATACGCAGTATTTT CATVLQGTAAGGDTQYF
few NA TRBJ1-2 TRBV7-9 TGTGCCAGCAGTCCCGGGGCCGAGAACTATGGCTACACCTTC CASSPGAENYGYTF
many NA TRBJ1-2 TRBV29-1 TGCAGCGTTGGAACGGCAGGGGTACATGGCTACACCTTC CSVGTAGVHGYTF
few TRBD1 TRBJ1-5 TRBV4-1 TGCGCCAGCAGCCAACCCGGGACAGGTAGCAATCAGCCCCAGCATTTT CASSQPGTGSNQPQHF
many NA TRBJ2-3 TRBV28 TGTGCCAGCAGTCCCTATTTGTACCGAACAGATACGCAGTATTTT CASSPYLYRTDTQYF